This T cell receptor beta chain originates from a study of control samples from healthy donors and cancer patients. TCRdb keeps only in-frame clones here, not all; method: immunoSEQ multiplex PCR. The data show tens of thousands of clones, with over 85% seen just once and roughly 0.8% held by the top ten. The CDR3 covers 16 residues. Looked up from germline, CDR1 is SGDLS and CDR2 is YYNGEE. V lost 4 bases and J 5 bases, leaving 21 bases between the germline ends. The material sequenced was PBMCs. The clonotype comes from a man younger than 40 with colorectal cancer. This chain connects TRBV9 to TRBJ1-1; D may be TRBD1 (5 bases). The CDR3 coding sequence is TGTGCCAGCAGCCATGGGCAGGGCTTATTCGGGACTGAAGCTTTCTTT. Its protein product is CASSHGQGLFGTEAFF. Complete variable domain (other parts from reference TRBV9 and TRBJ1-1): DSGVTQTPKHLITATGQRVTLRCSPRSGDLSVYWYQQSLDQGLQFLIQYYNGEERAKGNILERFSAQQFPDLHSELNLSSLELGDSALYFCASSHGQGLFGTEAFFGQGTRLTVV.